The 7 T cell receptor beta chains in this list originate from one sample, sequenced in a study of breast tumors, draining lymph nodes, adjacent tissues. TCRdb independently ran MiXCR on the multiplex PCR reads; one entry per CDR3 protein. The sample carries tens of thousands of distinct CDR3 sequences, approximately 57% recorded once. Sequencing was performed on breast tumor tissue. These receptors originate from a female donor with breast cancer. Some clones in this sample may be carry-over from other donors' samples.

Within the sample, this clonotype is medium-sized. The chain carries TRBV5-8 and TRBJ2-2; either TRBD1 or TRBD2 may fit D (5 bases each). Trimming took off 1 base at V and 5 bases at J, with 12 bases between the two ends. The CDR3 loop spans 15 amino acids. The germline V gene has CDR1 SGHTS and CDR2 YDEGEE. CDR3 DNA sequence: TGTGCCAGCAGCTTGTCGGGGACGCAAACCGGGGAGCTGTTTTTT. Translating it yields CASSLSGTQTGELFF.

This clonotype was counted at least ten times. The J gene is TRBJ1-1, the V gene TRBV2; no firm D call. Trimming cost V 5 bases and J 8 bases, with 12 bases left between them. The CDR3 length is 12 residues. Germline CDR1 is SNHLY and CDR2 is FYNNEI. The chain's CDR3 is CASSSDTLEAFF. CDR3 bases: TGTGCCAGCAGTAGTGACACTCTAGAAGCTTTCTTT.

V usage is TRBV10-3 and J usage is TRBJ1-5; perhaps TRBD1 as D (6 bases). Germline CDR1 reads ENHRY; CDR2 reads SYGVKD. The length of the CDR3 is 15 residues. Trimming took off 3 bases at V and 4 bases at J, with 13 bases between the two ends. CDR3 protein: CAISEFLGGNQPQHF. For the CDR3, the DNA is TGTGCCATCAGTGAATTCCTAGGGGGAAATCAGCCCCAGCATTTT.

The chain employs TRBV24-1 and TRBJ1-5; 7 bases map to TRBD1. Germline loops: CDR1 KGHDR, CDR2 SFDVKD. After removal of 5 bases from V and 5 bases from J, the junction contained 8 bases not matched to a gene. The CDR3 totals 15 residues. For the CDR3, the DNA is TGTGCCACCAGTGTCCACAGGGGAGGAGATCAGCCCCAGCATTTT. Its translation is CATSVHRGGDQPQHF.

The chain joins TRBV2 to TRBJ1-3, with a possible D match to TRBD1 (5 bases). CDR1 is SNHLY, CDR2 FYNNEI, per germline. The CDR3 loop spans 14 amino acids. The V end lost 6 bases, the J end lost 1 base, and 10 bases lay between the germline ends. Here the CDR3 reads CASSARVSGNTIYF. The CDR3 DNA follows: TGTGCCAGCAGCGCCAGGGTATCTGGAAACACCATATATTTT.

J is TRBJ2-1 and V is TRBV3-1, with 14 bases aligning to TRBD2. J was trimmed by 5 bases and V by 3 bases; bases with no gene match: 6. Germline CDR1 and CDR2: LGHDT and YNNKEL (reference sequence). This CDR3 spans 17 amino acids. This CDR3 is CASSHRLAGGGDNEQFF. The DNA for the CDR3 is TGTGCCAGCAGCCACCGACTAGCGGGGGGGGGGGACAATGAGCAGTTCTTC.

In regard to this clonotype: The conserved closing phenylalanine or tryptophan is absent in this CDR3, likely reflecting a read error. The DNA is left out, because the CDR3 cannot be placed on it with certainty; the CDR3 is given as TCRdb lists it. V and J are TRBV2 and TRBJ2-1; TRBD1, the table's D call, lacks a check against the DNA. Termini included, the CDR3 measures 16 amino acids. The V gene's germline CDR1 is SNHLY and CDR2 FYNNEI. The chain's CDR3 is CASSPTGGVYGYTFGS.